A selection of T cell receptor beta chains follows, all from one sample in a study of cytomegalovirus exposure and HLA in healthy donors. Only in-frame clones appear in the TCRdb table, and some are missing; sequencing was by immunoSEQ multiplex PCR. This sample carries 150,000 to 200,000 clones, about 76% of them seen once, and the ten largest clones take more than 1.5%. Source material: PBMCs. The source of these receptors is a woman between 45 and 65 years old in good health and CMV-seronegative. Each CDR3 is given with its conserved first and last residue. A D gene is named only where the DNA matches it firmly. Clone size is shown for a subset of rows, as once, few, many or a class of expanded clone.

CDR3aa: CASSYKGLDQIYEQYF; CDR3nt: TGTGCCAGCAGTTACAAGGGACTAGACCAAATATACGAGCAGTACTTC; abundance: .; j_gene: TRBJ2-7; d_gene: TRBD2; v_gene: TRBV6-5
CDR3aa: CASSLIWGGNSPLHF; CDR3nt: TGTGCCAGCAGCCTCATTTGGGGAGGTAATTCACCCCTCCACTTT; abundance: .; j_gene: TRBJ1-6; d_gene: .; v_gene: TRBV5-6
CDR3aa: CASSQGTGGVVGTEAFF; CDR3nt: TGCGCCAGCAGCCAGGGGACAGGGGGCGTGGTGGGGACTGAAGCTTTCTTT; abundance: few; j_gene: TRBJ1-1; d_gene: TRBD1; v_gene: TRBV4-3
CDR3aa: CASSITGQGRVAEAFF; CDR3nt: TGTGCCAGTAGTATCACCGGACAGGGGAGGGTTGCTGAAGCTTTCTTT; abundance: few; j_gene: TRBJ1-1; d_gene: TRBD1; v_gene: TRBV19
CDR3aa: CSVGQGNTGELFF; CDR3nt: TGCAGCGTTGGACAGGGGAACACCGGGGAGCTGTTTTTT; abundance: .; j_gene: TRBJ2-2; d_gene: TRBD1; v_gene: TRBV29-1
CDR3aa: CSASEGPIDEQFF; CDR3nt: TGCAGCGCCTCGGAGGGCCCTATTGATGAGCAGTTCTTC; abundance: .; j_gene: TRBJ2-1; d_gene: .; v_gene: TRBV29-1
CDR3aa: CASSELGQPQETQYF; CDR3nt: TGTGCCAGCAGTGAACTGGGACAGCCCCAAGAGACCCAGTACTTC; abundance: once; j_gene: TRBJ2-5; d_gene: TRBD1; v_gene: TRBV6-1
CDR3aa: CASSEPRGSSYEQYF; CDR3nt: TGTGCCAGCAGTGAACCCAGGGGTAGCTCCTACGAGCAGTACTTC; abundance: .; j_gene: TRBJ2-7; d_gene: .; v_gene: TRBV6-1
CDR3aa: CASSLVGSGEPYEQYF; CDR3nt: TGTGCCAGCAGCTTAGTGGGTTCAGGGGAACCCTACGAGCAGTACTTC; abundance: .; j_gene: TRBJ2-7; d_gene: .; v_gene: TRBV7-9
CDR3aa: CASSSPRRPTHTEAFF; CDR3nt: TGTGCCAGCAGCTCCCCCCGTAGACCGACTCACACTGAAGCTTTCTTT; abundance: .; j_gene: TRBJ1-1; d_gene: .; v_gene: TRBV7-9
CDR3aa: CASSHQGVSPLHF; CDR3nt: TGTGCCAGCAGCCATCAAGGGGTTTCACCCCTCCACTTT; abundance: .; j_gene: TRBJ1-6; d_gene: .; v_gene: TRBV7-8
CDR3aa: CASRRGQGNEQFF; CDR3nt: TGTGCCAGCAGGAGGGGGCAAGGAAATGAGCAGTTCTTC; abundance: .; j_gene: TRBJ2-1; d_gene: TRBD1; v_gene: TRBV2
CDR3aa: CASTPGSQGLQGYTF; CDR3nt: TGTGCCAGTACTCCCGGCTCACAGGGGCTCCAGGGCTACACCTTC; abundance: .; j_gene: TRBJ1-2; d_gene: TRBD1; v_gene: TRBV19
CDR3aa: CASSLVRTGAYEQYF; CDR3nt: TGTGCCAGCAGCTTAGTTCGGACAGGGGCCTACGAGCAGTACTTC; abundance: .; j_gene: TRBJ2-7; d_gene: TRBD1; v_gene: TRBV7-8
CDR3aa: CASSLDVSGENYGYTF; CDR3nt: TGTGCCAGCAGTTTAGATGTGTCAGGGGAGAACTATGGCTACACCTTC; abundance: .; j_gene: TRBJ1-2; d_gene: .; v_gene: TRBV28
CDR3aa: CASSLPGGPARGTEAFF; CDR3nt: TGTGCCAGCTCCCTCCCGGGGGGACCCGCCCGGGGCACTGAAGCTTTCTTT; abundance: .; j_gene: TRBJ1-1; d_gene: .; v_gene: TRBV18
CDR3aa: CASSISGQPRGEQYF; CDR3nt: TGTGCCAGTAGTATATCGGGACAGCCTCGCGGGGAGCAGTACTTC; abundance: .; j_gene: TRBJ2-7; d_gene: TRBD1; v_gene: TRBV19
CDR3aa: CASSVGVGGQRGYNEQFF; CDR3nt: TGTGCCAGCAGCGTGGGGGTGGGGGGGCAGCGTGGCTACAATGAGCAGTTCTTC; abundance: .; j_gene: TRBJ2-1; d_gene: .; v_gene: TRBV9
CDR3aa: CASSNAFSGSTQYF; CDR3nt: TGTGCCAGCAGTAACGCCTTCTCCGGGAGTACGCAGTATTTT; abundance: .; j_gene: TRBJ2-3; d_gene: .; v_gene: TRBV6-5
CDR3aa: CASSHAGGAGPNVLTF; CDR3nt: TGTGCCAGCAGTCACGCAGGGGGCGCTGGGCCCAACGTCCTGACTTTC; abundance: .; j_gene: TRBJ2-6; d_gene: TRBD1; v_gene: TRBV7-2
CDR3aa: CASNTGTEAFF; CDR3nt: TGTGCCAGCAACACAGGGACTGAAGCTTTCTTT; abundance: once; j_gene: TRBJ1-1; d_gene: .; v_gene: TRBV7-9
CDR3aa: CASSYRDSATDTQYF; CDR3nt: TGTGCCAGCAGCTACCGGGACTCCGCCACAGATACGCAGTATTTT; abundance: .; j_gene: TRBJ2-3; d_gene: .; v_gene: TRBV6-4
CDR3aa: CSASQGYEQYF; CDR3nt: TGCAGTGCTAGTCAGGGCTACGAGCAGTACTTC; abundance: .; j_gene: TRBJ2-7; d_gene: .; v_gene: TRBV20-1
CDR3aa: CASSVGAGDSPLHF; CDR3nt: TGTGCCAGCAGCGTCGGTGCCGGGGATTCACCCCTCCACTTT; abundance: .; j_gene: TRBJ1-6; d_gene: .; v_gene: TRBV9
CDR3aa: CASSVEPSGGLVSYEQYF; CDR3nt: TGTGCCAGCAGCGTAGAACCTAGCGGGGGGCTGGTCTCCTACGAGCAGTACTTC; abundance: .; j_gene: TRBJ2-7; d_gene: TRBD2; v_gene: TRBV9
CDR3aa: CASVLRQSTDTQYF; CDR3nt: TGTGCCAGCGTTTTGAGACAGAGCACAGATACGCAGTATTTT; abundance: .; j_gene: TRBJ2-3; d_gene: .; v_gene: TRBV2
CDR3aa: CASSYSRSSYEQYF; CDR3nt: TGTGCCAGCAGTTACTCCCGGTCCTCCTACGAGCAGTACTTC; abundance: .; j_gene: TRBJ2-7; d_gene: .; v_gene: TRBV6-6
CDR3aa: CASSEDRSNTEAFF; CDR3nt: TGTGCCAGCAGTGAAGACAGGAGCAACACTGAAGCTTTCTTT; abundance: .; j_gene: TRBJ1-1; d_gene: .; v_gene: TRBV6-4
CDR3aa: CASSALPRGTYEQYF; CDR3nt: TGTGCCAGCAGTGCCCTCCCACGGGGAACCTACGAGCAGTACTTC; abundance: once; j_gene: TRBJ2-7; d_gene: .; v_gene: TRBV27
CDR3aa: CSVTSPRGQGMRNYGYTF; CDR3nt: TGCAGCGTTACAAGCCCCCGGGGACAGGGGATGAGGAACTATGGCTACACCTTC; abundance: .; j_gene: TRBJ1-2; d_gene: TRBD1; v_gene: TRBV29-1
CDR3aa: CASSLWVGVGTQPQHF; CDR3nt: TGTGCCAGCAGTTTATGGGTCGGGGTAGGAACTCAGCCCCAGCATTTT; abundance: .; j_gene: TRBJ1-5; d_gene: .; v_gene: TRBV28
CDR3aa: CASSESRGGNQPQHF; CDR3nt: TGTGCCAGCAGTGAGTCCAGGGGTGGCAATCAGCCCCAGCATTTT; abundance: .; j_gene: TRBJ1-5; d_gene: .; v_gene: TRBV2
CDR3aa: CASSLAGVQYF; CDR3nt: TGTGCCAGCAGCTTGGCAGGGGTTCAGTACTTC; abundance: once; j_gene: TRBJ2-7; d_gene: .; v_gene: TRBV5-4
CDR3aa: CASSTGGLGETQYF; CDR3nt: TGCGCCAGCAGCACCGGGGGATTAGGGGAGACCCAGTACTTC; abundance: once; j_gene: TRBJ2-5; d_gene: .; v_gene: TRBV5-1
CDR3aa: CASSEAGRWRDQPQHF; CDR3nt: TGTGCCAGCAGTGAAGCGGGCAGGTGGAGGGATCAGCCCCAGCATTTT; abundance: .; j_gene: TRBJ1-5; d_gene: .; v_gene: TRBV6-1
CDR3aa: CASSPAGTGGYEQYF; CDR3nt: TGTGCCAGCAGCCCAGCCGGGACAGGGGGTTACGAGCAGTACTTC; abundance: few; j_gene: TRBJ2-7; d_gene: TRBD1; v_gene: TRBV7-9
CDR3aa: CASSLYLVGGNTIYF; CDR3nt: TGTGCCAGCAGCTTATATTTGGTCGGTGGAAACACCATATATTTT; abundance: .; j_gene: TRBJ1-3; d_gene: .; v_gene: TRBV7-2
CDR3aa: CASSVGSSGRTDTQYF; CDR3nt: TGTGCCAGCAGCGTAGGGTCTAGCGGCCGCACAGATACGCAGTATTTT; abundance: .; j_gene: TRBJ2-3; d_gene: TRBD2; v_gene: TRBV9
CDR3aa: CASSLGTGPDIVGYTF; CDR3nt: TGTGCCAGCAGCTTGGGGACAGGGCCTGATATCGTTGGCTACACCTTC; abundance: .; j_gene: TRBJ1-2; d_gene: TRBD1; v_gene: TRBV7-9
CDR3aa: CASSLGRRQETQYF; CDR3nt: TGTGCCAGCAGTTTGGGGCGGCGGCAAGAGACCCAGTACTTC; abundance: .; j_gene: TRBJ2-5; d_gene: .; v_gene: TRBV28
CDR3aa: CASSLAPPYEQYF; CDR3nt: TGTGCCAGCAGCTTAGCTCCACCCTACGAGCAGTACTTC; abundance: .; j_gene: TRBJ2-7; d_gene: .; v_gene: TRBV7-2
CDR3aa: CASSDPGLGNEHEQFF; CDR3nt: TGTGCCAGCAGCGATCCGGGACTAGGAAATGAACATGAGCAGTTCTTC; abundance: once; j_gene: TRBJ2-1; d_gene: TRBD2; v_gene: TRBV7-9
CDR3aa: CASRARSYEQYF; CDR3nt: TGTGCCAGCAGGGCCCGATCCTACGAGCAGTACTTC; abundance: .; j_gene: TRBJ2-7; d_gene: .; v_gene: TRBV2
CDR3aa: CASSPAAQEDGYTF; CDR3nt: TGTGCCAGCTCACCGGCGGCTCAGGAGGATGGCTACACCTTC; abundance: .; j_gene: TRBJ1-2; d_gene: .; v_gene: TRBV18
CDR3aa: CASNPSGGPGGRDNEQFF; CDR3nt: TGTGCCAGCAACCCTAGCGGGGGGCCGGGGGGCCGCGACAATGAGCAGTTCTTC; abundance: .; j_gene: TRBJ2-1; d_gene: TRBD2; v_gene: TRBV7-8
CDR3aa: CASRRLGGSVSGANVLTF; CDR3nt: TGTGCCAGCAGGAGGCTGGGGGGGTCCGTCTCTGGGGCCAACGTCCTGACTTTC; abundance: once; j_gene: TRBJ2-6; d_gene: TRBD2; v_gene: TRBV2
CDR3aa: CASSLSNKISTDTQYF; CDR3nt: TGTGCCAGCAGCTTATCGAACAAGATTAGCACAGATACGCAGTATTTT; abundance: .; j_gene: TRBJ2-3; d_gene: .; v_gene: TRBV7-9
CDR3aa: CASSTDREQGEKLFF; CDR3nt: TGTGCCAGCAGCACGGACAGGGAGCAGGGTGAAAAACTGTTTTTT; abundance: .; j_gene: TRBJ1-4; d_gene: TRBD1; v_gene: TRBV11-2
CDR3aa: CASSTEGSGTEPIYEQYF; CDR3nt: TGTGCCAGCAGCACGGAGGGGTCGGGGACGGAGCCCATCTACGAGCAGTACTTC; abundance: few; j_gene: TRBJ2-7; d_gene: .; v_gene: TRBV5-6
CDR3aa: CASSSTRLGQLNYGYTF; CDR3nt: TGTGCCAGCAGCTCTACGAGGCTGGGGCAGTTAAACTATGGCTACACCTTC; abundance: .; j_gene: TRBJ1-2; d_gene: .; v_gene: TRBV7-2
CDR3aa: CASSGGGTNNQPQHF; CDR3nt: TGTGCCAGCAGTGGGGGAGGAACAAACAATCAGCCCCAGCATTTT; abundance: .; j_gene: TRBJ1-5; d_gene: .; v_gene: TRBV6-1
CDR3aa: CASSSLTGMVETQYF; CDR3nt: TGTGCCAGCAGCTCCTTGACAGGGATGGTGGAGACCCAGTACTTC; abundance: .; j_gene: TRBJ2-5; d_gene: TRBD1; v_gene: TRBV11-2